This section outlines one T cell receptor beta chain sequence together with its context. This clone was counted once. Its antigen remains undetermined. The record has no base qualities; no much larger clone is one base away. The immunoSEQ assay at survey resolution was applied to genomic DNA for sequencing of TCRbeta rearrangements. The authors processed their data as follows. In the TCR sequencing data, the lowest productive clonotype frequency that could be detected was 2.59 x 10-5. Only productive TCRbeta rearrangements, meaning sequences that were complete and in-frame, were kept for the analyses. Clonality for each sample was calculated as Simpson clonality in the immunoSEQ Analyzer version 3.0. Based on frequency, clones were grouped as very rare, small, medium, large (1-20%) or hyperexpanded (>20%). Generation probabilities were estimated with OLGA 1.2.3, V-gene circos plots were made with VDJtools, specificities were searched in VDJdb, and CDR3 motifs were identified with GLIPH. Drawn from immuneACCESS, this table holds only the in-frame rearrangements with V and J called that TCRdb kept. Clones are partly lost; checked studies trace under half to an unresolved V gene and leave the rest unexplained. That table furnishes V, J and clone size, whereas the DNA furnished D and trimming. Across this sample there are fewer than 40,000 clones, with around three quarters seen only once. The ten largest clonotypes hold roughly 2.1% of the sample.

This specimen comes from a study of STAT5B mutations in CD4+ large granular lymphocyte leukemia (dated 2022 in TCRdb). With regard to the full study: Among the healthy controls, the CDR3 'QG' motif was associated with a particular HLA allele. TCRbeta repertoires of CD4+ T-cell large granular lymphocyte leukemia patients were compared with those of healthy blood donors. Flow cytometry performed on FACSCanto II or FACSVerse showed that the purified fractions had more than 95% purity among lymphocytes. Summary of the overall study and its limitations: The data were not HLA-matched, and the higher clonality in CD4+ T-LGLL than in CD8+ T-LGLL could be due to the relatively small sample size. Compared with healthy CD4+ repertoires, CD4-sorted patient repertoires appeared more clonal, and this difference remained even after the putative leukemic clones were removed. Main leukemic clonotypes were private to each patient, although less than 30% of the main leukemic clonotypes were found at low frequency in the non-leukemic repertoires of other patients.

Buffy coats from 37 blood donors, supplied by the Finnish Red Cross blood service, were used as healthy controls. All TCR-sequenced material derived from peripheral blood: patient blood samples and healthy donor buffy coats. Peripheral blood mononuclear cells were isolated by Ficoll-Hypaque gradient centrifugation. For the healthy controls, CD4+ cells were obtained from buffy coats by magnetic purification. The Gentra Puregene Cell and Tissue kit was used to extract genomic DNA, and a Qubit 2.0 fluorometer was used to measure the amount of genomic DNA. Sequenced sample: CD4+ T cells from blood buffy coats. This receptor was taken from a human donor in good health.

The encoded CDR3 is CAWSTGPNEKLFF. The DNA reads TGTGCCTGGAGTACGGGTCCCAACGAAAAACTGTTTTTT. This receptor chain uses TRBV30 and TRBJ1-4, with an unclear D gene assignment. Taken from the germline V gene (reference sequence), the CDR1 and CDR2 loops are GTSNPN and SVGIG. V and J lose 2 bases and 8 bases, and a span of 12 bases separates them. The CDR3 runs 13 amino acids, cysteine and phenylalanine included. Solely the CDR3 DNA is kept, with 39 bases framed from the first base.